The 32 T cell receptor beta chains below all came from one sample that was sequenced in a study of response to subunit inactivated influenza vaccine. TCRdb re-derived calls from the RT-PCR reads in MiXCR, one entry per CDR3 protein. This sample yields 290,000 or so distinct CDR3 sequences, of which roughly 22% are seen a single time; around a tenth belongs to the top ten. The sequenced sample was PBMCs from blood, obtained less than 22 months after vaccination. These receptors all come from a man aged 45-69 years who received an inactivated influenza vaccine.

The V and J genes are TRBV6-1 and TRBJ2-3; D is uncertain. Germline V CDR1 and CDR2: MNHNS, SASEGT. With 7 bases removed from V and 3 bases from J, the gap between germline ends came to 8 bases. This CDR3 has 12 amino acids. CDR3 residues: CASTKLTDTQYF. For the CDR3, the DNA is TGTGCCAGCACCAAATTAACAGATACGCAGTATTTT.

This clonotype appeared a few times. The chain recombines TRBV11-2 with TRBJ1-2; D remains ambiguous. CDR3 length equals 14 residues. In germline, CDR1 is SGHAT, CDR2 FQNNGV. With 1 base removed from V and 4 bases from J, the gap between germline ends came to 10 bases. CDR3 region: CASSLVVGPYGYTF. The CDR3 coding sequence is TGTGCCAGCAGCTTAGTTGTAGGGCCCTATGGCTACACCTTC.

In its sample, this clonotype was seen a few times. The V and J genes are TRBV12-3 or TRBV12-4 and TRBJ1-2; 9 bases map to TRBD1. V gave up 7 bases and J gave up 5 bases; unmatched junction bases: 5. The CDR3 sequence is 13 residues long. The CDR3 DNA follows: TGTGCCAGCAAGTTTGGACAGGGGTATGGCTACACCTTC. This codes for CASKFGQGYGYTF.

J is TRBJ2-5 and V is TRBV20-1, with 11 nucleotides matching TRBD2. Germline V gene data show CDR1 as DFQATT and CDR2 as SNEGSKA (reference sequence). Losses at the gene ends were 0 bases for V and 5 bases for J; bases not matched to a gene: 8. The CDR3 totals 16 residues. CDR3 loop: CSARDVTSGVGETQYF. The CDR3, as DNA: TGCAGTGCTAGAGATGTGACTAGCGGGGTTGGGGAGACCCAGTACTTC.

The chain uses TRBV7-9 and TRBJ1-5; D unclear. The CDR3 loop spans 16 amino acids. Germline loops: CDR1 SEHNR, CDR2 FQNEAQ (reference sequence). The V end was cut by 1 base, the J end by 0 bases, with 10 bases between. The CDR3 nucleotides read TGTGCCAGCAGCTTAGTGGTAGGCTATAGCAATCAGCCCCAGCATTTT. Residues: CASSLVVGYSNQPQHF.

This clonotype was recorded a few times. This rearrangement joins TRBV20-1 to TRBJ1-6; tentative D call: TRBD1 (6 bases). The CDR3 runs 14 residues. Germline V gene sequence: CDR1 DFQATT, CDR2 SNEGSKA (reference sequence). Between the trimmed V and J ends, which lost 3 bases and 8 bases, there was a span of 14 bases. The CDR3 region is CSASVRGNDSPLHF. In DNA form, the CDR3 reads TGCAGTGCTAGCGTTAGGGGGAACGATTCACCCCTCCACTTT.

This sequence joins TRBV9 and TRBJ2-7; D is unclear. The CDR3 length is 14 residues. The V gene lost 1 base and the J gene lost 0 bases, with 8 bases spanning the gap. CDR1 is SGDLS and CDR2 is YYNGEE in the germline V gene. CDR3 DNA sequence: TGTGCCAGCAGCGTACGGGCTTTCTCCTACGAGCAGTACTTC. This sequence encodes CASSVRAFSYEQYF. The whole variable domain, remainder taken from reference TRBV9 and TRBJ2-7, is DSGVTQTPKHLITATGQRVTLRCSPRSGDLSVYWYQQSLDQGLQFLIQYYNGEERAKGNILERFSAQQFPDLHSELNLSSLELGDSALYFCASSVRAFSYEQYFGPGTRLTVT.

This clonotype was counted a few times. This rearrangement joins TRBV20-1 to TRBJ1-1; weak D call: TRBD1 (6 bases). Germline V lookup: CDR1 DFQATT, CDR2 SNEGSKA (reference sequence). This CDR3 is 14 amino acids long. Trimming took off 5 bases at V and 0 bases at J, with 13 bases between the two ends. Here the CDR3 reads CSAHRGPMNTEAFF. CDR3 in DNA: TGCAGTGCTCACCGGGGGCCGATGAACACTGAAGCTTTCTTT.

The table lists this clonotype with many counts. This chain connects TRBV10-2 to TRBJ1-1; D not resolved. CDR3 length equals 14 residues. Germline V gene lookup returns CDR1 WSHSY and CDR2 SAAADI. Trimming took off 5 bases at V and 6 bases at J, with 16 bases between the two ends. The CDR3 DNA reads TGCGCCAGCAGTCCGGGATCTCGAGGGCCTGAAGCTTTCTTT. Translation gives CASSPGSRGPEAFF.

This clonotype was detected a few times. The chain is built from TRBV28 and TRBJ1-6; tentatively, D is TRBD1 (5 bases). The CDR3 extends over 16 amino acids. Germline V gene lookup returns CDR1 MDHEN and CDR2 SYDVKM. Trimming took 5 bases from V and 4 from J, leaving 15 bases between them. DNA of the CDR3: TGTGCCAGCAGTCCCACTCTCAGGGATTATAATTCACCCCTCCACTTT. It yields the protein CASSPTLRDYNSPLHF.

The rearrangement joins TRBV3-1 to TRBJ2-3; 9 nucleotides align to TRBD1. J lost 3 bases, V lost 3 bases, and 13 bases had no gene match. CDR1 is LGHDT, CDR2 YNNKEL, per germline (reference sequence). The CDR3 runs to 18 residues. The CDR3 spells CASSQRQIRDRETDTQYF. CDR3 bases: TGTGCCAGCAGCCAGCGTCAGATCCGGGACAGGGAGACAGATACGCAGTATTTT.

This chain uses TRBV12-3 or TRBV12-4 with TRBJ2-5; 7 bases are a match to TRBD2. This CDR3 is 13 amino acids long. V dropped 3 bases and J dropped 6; count of bases not matched to a gene: 4. The CDR3 DNA sequence: TGTGCCAGCAGTTTTGGCGGGGGAAAGACCCAGTACTTC. Its translation: CASSFGGGKTQYF.

This clonotype has only a few counts. CDR3: CASVPRDRPNTEAFF. In nucleotides, the CDR3 is TGTGCCAGCGTACCCCGGGACAGGCCCAACACTGAAGCTTTCTTT. The chain has TRBV4-2 and TRBJ1-1; 8 bases fit TRBD1. V was clipped by 8 bases and J by 2 bases; unmatched bases: 10. The CDR3 extends over 15 amino acids. The germline CDR1 and CDR2 sequences are LGHNA and YNFKEQ.

The chain has TRBV12-3 or TRBV12-4 and TRBJ1-5; tentative D call: TRBD1 (5 bases). V dropped 6 bases and J dropped 7 bases, with 16 bases sitting between them. This CDR3 is built from 14 residues. The CDR3 loop reads CASSQFRDGQPQHF. CDR3 bases: TGTGCCAGCAGCCAATTCCGGGACGGGCAGCCCCAGCATTTT.

This clonotype was picked up a small number of times. The chain carries TRBV12-3 or TRBV12-4 and TRBJ2-3, with D perhaps TRBD1 (6 bases). CDR3 length: 16 amino acids. V lost 4 bases, J lost 5 bases, and 19 bases lay in between. This CDR3 reads CASSSRQGPDVDTQYF. As DNA, the CDR3 is TGTGCCAGCAGTTCCCGGCAGGGGCCGGACGTAGATACGCAGTATTTT.

At least ten counts were recorded for this clonotype. The chain has TRBV6-1 and TRBJ1-2; possible D gene TRBD1, 5 bases. Trimming removed 6 bases at V and 0 bases at J, with 8 bases between. Per germline, CDR1 MNHNS and CDR2 SASEGT. The CDR3 loop spans 13 amino acids. The CDR3 DNA reads as TGTGCCAGCAGACTGACAGCTAACTATGGCTACACCTTC. As protein: CASRLTANYGYTF.

The chain employs TRBV20-1 and TRBJ2-1, with D perhaps matching TRBD1 or TRBD2 (5 bases each). V dropped 6 bases and J dropped 13 bases, with 19 bases sitting between them. This CDR3 contains 12 residues. Germline assignment: CDR1 DFQATT and CDR2 SNEGSKA (reference sequence). The CDR3 is CSAFSGGTQQFF. For the CDR3, the DNA is TGCAGTGCCTTCTCGGGTGGGACGCAACAGTTCTTC.

In this sample, this clonotype turned up a few times. The V call is TRBV20-1, the J call TRBJ2-3; 9 bases line up with TRBD1. Germline trimming cut 6 bases from V and 0 bases from J; bases unmatched to any gene: 16. The CDR3 is 18 amino acids. Germline loops: CDR1 DFQATT, CDR2 SNEGSKA (reference sequence). CDR3 residues: CSASTRDRVGSSTDTQYF. The CDR3 nucleotides read TGCAGTGCCTCCACCCGGGACAGGGTAGGCTCTAGCACAGATACGCAGTATTTT.

This clonotype showed up just a few times. This chain connects TRBV10-3 to TRBJ1-2; no reliable D call. Germline lookup yields CDR1 ENHRY and CDR2 SYGVKD. The CDR3 sequence is 15 residues long. V was trimmed by 3 bases and J by 4 bases, leaving 15 bases between them. CDR3 sequence: CAISDRATVGYGYTF. CDR3 DNA: TGTGCCATCAGTGACCGGGCAACAGTGGGCTATGGCTACACCTTC.

This clonotype has at least ten counts. The chain has TRBV20-1 and TRBJ1-2; possibly TRBD1 for D (6 bases). This CDR3 comprises 14 residues. V was trimmed by 5 bases and J by 3 bases, leaving 16 bases between them. Looked up from germline, CDR1 is DFQATT and CDR2 is SNEGSKA (reference sequence). CDR3 in amino acids: CSAPGTNRDYGYTF. The DNA for the CDR3 is TGCAGTGCTCCCGGGACAAACCGTGACTATGGCTACACCTTC.

In this sample, this clonotype turned up a few times. The rearrangement joins TRBV4-2 to TRBJ2-7; 7 bases fit TRBD1. V was pared by 2 bases and J by 0 bases, with 7 bases of the junction left unmatched. Germline V gives CDR1 LGHNA, CDR2 YNFKEQ. The CDR3 runs to 16 residues. The CDR3 region is CASSQSPGQTSYEQYF. The CDR3 DNA follows: TGTGCCAGCAGCCAATCTCCGGGACAGACCTCCTACGAGCAGTACTTC.

The genes are TRBV10-3 and TRBJ2-5, with 7 bases fitting TRBD1. Unmatched junction bases numbered 5, after V lost 5 bases and J lost 5 bases. The germline CDR1 and CDR2 sequences are ENHRY and SYGVKD. The CDR3 spans 13 residues. The CDR3: CAISYRGWETQYF. In DNA form, the CDR3 reads TGTGCCATCAGTTACAGGGGATGGGAGACCCAGTACTTC.

The chain carries TRBV5-4 and TRBJ2-2; D gene unclear. This CDR3 has 17 amino acids. Germline assignment: CDR1 SGHNT and CDR2 YYREEE (reference sequence). The V end lost 4 bases, the J end lost 2 bases, and 18 bases lay between the germline ends. The CDR3 DNA sequence: TGTGCCAGCAGCGGCCTAGGATCCCCTTTAAACACCGGGGAGCTGTTTTTT. Residues: CASSGLGSPLNTGELFF.

This chain connects TRBV20-1 to TRBJ2-5; D uncertain. The germline gives CDR1 DFQATT, CDR2 SNEGSKA (reference sequence). Trimming removed 2 bases at V and 4 bases at J, with 20 bases between. The CDR3 has 16 residues. The CDR3 loop is CSARFRLAAKTETQYF. CDR3 nucleotide sequence: TGCAGTGCTAGATTTCGGCTGGCTGCCAAAACAGAGACCCAGTACTTC.

The V gene is TRBV29-1, the J gene TRBJ1-1; D uncertain. The CDR3 runs 11 residues. The germline gives CDR1 SQVTM, CDR2 ANQGSEA. The V gene lost 7 bases and the J gene lost 5 bases, with 11 bases spanning the gap. CDR3 sequence reads: CSAPVGTEAFF. The CDR3 coding sequence is TGCAGCGCCCCCGTGGGGACTGAAGCTTTCTTT.

The chain joins TRBV2 to TRBJ1-2, with a weak D call TRBD1 (6 bases). Trimming took off 7 bases at V and 8 bases at J, with 14 bases between the two ends. CDR3 length equals 12 residues. Germline V lookup: CDR1 SNHLY, CDR2 FYNNEI. CDR3 sequence: CASIGQSQGYTF. In DNA form, the CDR3 reads TGTGCCAGCATTGGACAGAGTCAGGGCTACACCTTC.

This clonotype was picked up a small number of times. This chain uses TRBV12-3 or TRBV12-4 with TRBJ2-3; 9 bases line up with TRBD2. J lost 4 bases, V lost 5 bases, and 7 bases had no gene match. CDR3 length equals 15 residues. The CDR3 reads CASSVAGGQADTQYF. The CDR3 nucleotides read TGTGCCAGCAGTGTTGCGGGAGGGCAGGCAGATACGCAGTATTTT.

The table lists this clonotype with a few counts. V and J are TRBV7-2 and TRBJ1-1, with D perhaps matching TRBD1 (5 bases). From germline, CDR1 is SGHTA and CDR2 FQGNSA. This CDR3 is 15 amino acids long. Deletions cut 5 bases from V and 4 bases from J, with 17 bases between. The CDR3 here is CASSRRAGFVTEAFF. CDR3 sequence (DNA): TGTGCCAGCAGCCGCCGGGCAGGGTTTGTCACTGAAGCTTTCTTT.

This clonotype came up a few times. In DNA, the CDR3 is TGTGCCAGCAGTATAGGACTAGGAGATACGCAGTATTTT. Translation: CASSIGLGDTQYF. This chain joins TRBV6-2 or TRBV6-3 and TRBJ2-3; 7 positions agree with TRBD2. Germline-derived CDR1 and CDR2 are MNHEY and SVGEGT. This CDR3 region has 13 residues. With 5 bases clipped from V and 5 bases from J, the junction kept 4 bases outside the gene matches.

V gene TRBV12-3 or TRBV12-4 combines with J gene TRBJ2-7; D gene unclear. V was cut by 4 bases and J by 3 bases, with 7 bases left in between. This CDR3 contains 12 residues. The CDR3 coding sequence is TGTGCCAGCAGTTCCATCGGCTACGAGCAGTACTTC. Translating gives CASSSIGYEQYF.

This clonotype came up many times. This chain links TRBV7-2 with TRBJ2-7; D gene uncertain. Deletions cut 5 bases from V and 3 bases from J, with 17 bases between. The CDR3 has 15 residues. In germline, CDR1 is SGHTA, CDR2 FQGNSA. This chain's CDR3 is CASSRDAPPFYEQYF. The CDR3 coding sequence is TGTGCCAGCAGCCGAGACGCCCCGCCATTCTACGAGCAGTACTTC.

J is TRBJ1-1 and V is TRBV6-1; TRBD1 might be the D (5 bases). CDR1 is MNHNS, CDR2 SASEGT, per germline. This CDR3 comprises 15 residues. Trimming left V 4 bases short and J 1 base short, with 13 bases between. The CDR3 sequence: CASSASPGENTEAFF. CDR3 bases: TGTGCCAGCAGTGCGTCCCCGGGGGAGAACACTGAAGCTTTCTTT.